This T cell receptor (beta chain) was found in a study of cytomegalovirus exposure and HLA in healthy donors. Germline trimming cut 0 bases from V and 8 bases from J; bases unmatched to any gene: 15. Germline CDR1 and CDR2: LGHNA and YNFKEQ. This CDR3 has 18 residues. The PCR used 60 Vbeta and 13 Jbeta primers. TCRdb's table, derived via immunoSEQ multiplex PCR, lists solely in-frame clones and lacks some. The sample lists fewer than 200,000 clones, 73% seen once, with about 4.9% in the top ten. The V gene is TRBV4-2, the J gene TRBJ2-1; 8 positions match TRBD2. The clonotype comes from a woman between 18 and 29 years old in good health and CMV-seropositive. Sequencing was done on a sample of PBMCs. The CDR3 DNA is TGTGCCAGCAGCCAAGAACTAGCGGTCACATCGTCAGCGGATGAGCAGTTCTTC. Translated: CASSQELAVTSSADEQFF.